A selection of T cell receptor beta chains follows, all from one sample in a study of cytomegalovirus exposure and HLA in healthy donors. The method was immunoSEQ multiplex PCR; TCRdb's version includes in-frame clones alone and lacks a portion of them. The sample records around 170,000 clones, more than 70% being singletons. The sequencing input was PBMCs. The receptors come from a girl between 5 and 17 years old in good health and CMV-seropositive. Both conserved end residues are part of each CDR3. A D gene is named only where the DNA matches it firmly. Rows may omit the clone size; those that give it use once, few, many or a size class.

TGTGCCTGGGACAGCAACCAAGAGACCCAGTACTTC,CAWDSNQETQYF,NA,few,TRBV30,TRBJ2-5
TGTGCCAGCAGCCAAGAAACCCACACGAACACCGGGGAGCTGTTTTTT,CASSQETHTNTGELFF,NA,NA,TRBV4-2,TRBJ2-2
TGCGCCAGCAGCAGGACCGGGGCTCTAGCGGGAGACTACGAGCAGTACTTC,CASSRTGALAGDYEQYF,TRBD2,NA,TRBV5-1,TRBJ2-7
TGCGCCAGCAGCTTGCAGGGGGCTAGAGTCACAGATACGCAGTATTTT,CASSLQGARVTDTQYF,TRBD1,NA,TRBV5-1,TRBJ2-3
TGCGCCAGCAGTTACTTCACAGATACGCAGTATTTT,CASSYFTDTQYF,NA,NA,TRBV5-1,TRBJ2-3
TGTGCCAGCAGCTTGGGACACCTCTACGAGCAGTACTTC,CASSLGHLYEQYF,NA,NA,TRBV5-6,TRBJ2-7
TGTGCCAGCAGATATGCCAGGACAGGGGGGACAAACACCGGGGAGCTGTTTTTT,CASRYARTGGTNTGELFF,TRBD1,NA,TRBV2,TRBJ2-2
TGTGCCAGCAGCTCACGGGGGGAAAAACTGTTTTTT,CASSSRGEKLFF,NA,NA,TRBV7-9,TRBJ1-4
TGTGCCAGCAGTTTCCCAGGGTATGATCAGCCCCAGCATTTT,CASSFPGYDQPQHF,NA,few,TRBV6-5,TRBJ1-5
TGTGCCAGTAGTATAGCCCGGACTGTCGGCAGTCCCCAGCATTTT,CASSIARTVGSPQHF,NA,NA,TRBV19,TRBJ1-5
TGTGCCAGCAGCTTACAGAAGTATCCGGACAGGGGGCAAAGTACTGAAGCTTTCTTT,CASSLQKYPDRGQSTEAFF,TRBD1,NA,TRBV7-6,TRBJ1-1
TGTGCCAGCAGTTCCCAAAGCCCCAGCCCGCGGGATGGCTACACCTTC,CASSSQSPSPRDGYTF,NA,once,TRBV6-6,TRBJ1-2
TGTGCCAGCAGCTTGGCGGGCGGGAGGGGCTCCTACGAGCAGTACTTC,CASSLAGGRGSYEQYF,TRBD2,NA,TRBV5-4,TRBJ2-7
TGCGCCAGCAGTGAGTCGCCAGGCAGCTACGAGCAGTACTTC,CASSESPGSYEQYF,NA,NA,TRBV10-1,TRBJ2-7
TGCGCCAGCAGTCAGAACACAGATACGCAGTATTTT,CASSQNTDTQYF,NA,NA,TRBV5-1,TRBJ2-3
TGTGCCAGCAGCCCATCTCTACCTGAGACCCAGTACTTC,CASSPSLPETQYF,NA,NA,TRBV5-5,TRBJ2-5
TGTGCCAGCAGTTCCGGGAGCACTGAAGCTTTCTTT,CASSSGSTEAFF,NA,once,TRBV28,TRBJ1-1
TGTGCCAGCAGTGAATATGGCAGGGGTTCCTACGAGCAGTACTTC,CASSEYGRGSYEQYF,NA,once,TRBV6-1,TRBJ2-7
TGTGCCAGCAGCACCCGGGACAGGGAATGGGAGACCCAGTACTTC,CASSTRDREWETQYF,TRBD1,NA,TRBV7-9,TRBJ2-5
TGTGCCAGCTCACCACAGGGGGCTGGGGCCTATGGCTACACCTTC,CASSPQGAGAYGYTF,TRBD1,NA,TRBV18,TRBJ1-2
TGTGCCAGCAGCTCACCCGGGACTAGCGACTCCTACGAGCAGTACTTC,CASSSPGTSDSYEQYF,TRBD2,NA,TRBV7-9,TRBJ2-7
TGTGCCAGCGCCCCCGGGACTTCGAACACCGGGGAGCTGTTTTTT,CASAPGTSNTGELFF,NA,NA,TRBV6-4,TRBJ2-2
TGTGCCAGCAGTGTGGCAGGGAATAATTCACCCCTCCACTTT,CASSVAGNNSPLHF,NA,NA,TRBV2,TRBJ1-6
TGCGCCAGCAGCCATGGACTAGCGGGAGTTAGCTCCTACAATGAGCAGTTCTTC,CASSHGLAGVSSYNEQFF,TRBD2,once,TRBV4-1,TRBJ2-1
TGTGCCTGGAGTGAGAGGACAGGTTCTTCCAATCAGCCCCAGCATTTT,CAWSERTGSSNQPQHF,TRBD1,NA,TRBV30,TRBJ1-5
TGCGCCAGCAGTGAGACGGGTAACACTGAAGCTTTCTTT,CASSETGNTEAFF,NA,NA,TRBV10-1,TRBJ1-1
TGTGCCAGCAGCACCGGCGGGGGGGACTATGGCTACACCTTC,CASSTGGGDYGYTF,NA,few,TRBV5-4,TRBJ1-2
TGTGCCATCAGCGAGACAGGGAGCTATGGCTACACCTTC,CAISETGSYGYTF,TRBD1,NA,TRBV10-3,TRBJ1-2
TGTGCCAGCAGTTCCAGTACAGGGGCCTACTCCTACGAGCAGTACTTC,CASSSSTGAYSYEQYF,TRBD1,NA,TRBV13,TRBJ2-7
TGTGCCTGGCACCGGGACTACGTTCTAAACAATGAGCAGTTCTTC,CAWHRDYVLNNEQFF,TRBD2,NA,TRBV30,TRBJ2-1
TGCGCCAGCAACGAGCGGGCGAGCACAGATACGCAGTATTTT,CASNERASTDTQYF,NA,NA,TRBV5-1,TRBJ2-3
TGCAGCGTCCCTAGGGGTACTGAAGCTTTCTTT,CSVPRGTEAFF,NA,NA,TRBV29-1,TRBJ1-1
TGTGCCAGCAGCGTATCCGGGACAGTCAATCAGCCCCAGCATTTT,CASSVSGTVNQPQHF,TRBD1,NA,TRBV9,TRBJ1-5
TGTGCCAGCAGGACGGGACAGAGGAACACCATATATTTT,CASRTGQRNTIYF,TRBD1,NA,TRBV28,TRBJ1-3
TGTGCCAGCAGCCAAGAGACCCCCATACTAGGCGATGAGCAGTTCTTC,CASSQETPILGDEQFF,NA,NA,TRBV14,TRBJ2-1
TGCAGCGTGTCGGGACTCCAACAAGAGACCCAGTACTTC,CSVSGLQQETQYF,NA,NA,TRBV29-1,TRBJ2-5
TGTGCCAGCAGTTTGGCCCCGGACGGGGACTATGGCTACACCTTC,CASSLAPDGDYGYTF,NA,NA,TRBV27,TRBJ1-2
TGTGCCAGCACAATCGGACTAGCGGGTACCAACGAGCAGTACTTC,CASTIGLAGTNEQYF,TRBD2,NA,TRBV6-1,TRBJ2-7
TGTGCCAGCGGGCTAGCGGGCACAGATACGCAGTATTTT,CASGLAGTDTQYF,TRBD2,NA,TRBV7-9,TRBJ2-3
TGTGCCAGCAGTTCACAGGGGGATACGCAGTATTTT,CASSSQGDTQYF,TRBD1,few,TRBV6-5,TRBJ2-3
TGCAGCGTTGAAGGACAGGGTAACGGAAACACCATATATTTT,CSVEGQGNGNTIYF,TRBD1,few,TRBV29-1,TRBJ1-3
TGTGCCAGCAGTCGCCCTGGGGGGGAGCAAGAGACCCAGTACTTC,CASSRPGGEQETQYF,TRBD2,NA,TRBV6-5,TRBJ2-5
TGCGCCAGCAGCCTGGGACAGATGAACACTGAAGCTTTCTTT,CASSLGQMNTEAFF,TRBD1,NA,TRBV5-1,TRBJ1-1